The entry that follows covers one TCR beta chain sequence. The CDR3 runs to 13 residues. The germline V gene has CDR1 SGHAT and CDR2 FQNNGV. Trimming stripped 3 bases from V and 4 bases from J, with 9 bases between. This sample was taken from a study of blood T cell repertoires in COVID-19. On the study more broadly: The cDNA or gDNA used as material had been derived from T cells, B-cell-depleted T cells, or PBMCs.

TCRdb's copy holds only in-frame clones and misses some; the assay was immunoSEQ multiplex PCR. The data show around 35,000 clones, with around 86% seen just once and under 65% held by the top ten. The TCR originated in a man between 70 and 80 years old with acute or convalescent COVID-19. The chain couples TRBV11-2 to TRBJ1-2; D not resolved. Sequenced sample: peripheral blood. In DNA, the CDR3 is TGTGCCAGCAGCTTTAGTCCACCCTATGGCTACACCTTC. Its protein is CASSFSPPYGYTF.